The 2 T cell receptor beta chains below all came from one sample that was sequenced in a study of human T cells and chemical hapten exposure. TCRdb reprocessed the RACE reads with MiXCR, giving one entry per CDR3 protein. The sample comprises approximately 41,000 distinct CDR3 sequences, more than 8% of which are singletons, and about 27% rests with the top ten. Noted time point: patch test 3, about 24 weeks after DPC sensitization. Described treatment: therapeutic diphenylcyclopropenone sensitization with weekly scalp DPC. Sequencing started from total RNA isolated from unfractionated whole blood. The sequencing used whole blood, collected in connection with sensitization to the hapten diphenylcyclopropenone (DPC). These receptors all come from a man aged 50-60 years with alopecia areata. Some clones in this sample may be carry-over from other donors' samples.

This clonotype was counted many times. The rearrangement links TRBV12-3 or TRBV12-4 to TRBJ2-1; 7 bases are a match to TRBD2. The CDR3 totals 16 residues. After removal of 6 bases from V and 4 bases from J, the junction contained 12 bases not matched to a gene. The CDR3 DNA is TGTGCCAGCAGCCGATATAGCGGGCCCGAATACAATGAGCAGTTCTTC. The encoded protein is CASSRYSGPEYNEQFF.

The chain joins TRBV29-1 to TRBJ2-3; 7 bases agree with TRBD2. Germline CDR1 and CDR2: SQVTM and ANQGSEA. The CDR3 is 14 residues long. V gave up 6 bases and J gave up 0 bases; unmatched junction bases: 6. CDR3 sequence: CSVRTSFSTDTQYF. The CDR3 DNA reads as TGCAGCGTCCGGACTAGTTTTAGCACAGATACGCAGTATTTT.